The next 9 T cell receptor beta chains were all read from a single sample in a study. Via MiXCR, TCRdb re-called the RT-PCR reads, giving one row per CDR3 protein. The profile covers about 700,000 distinct CDR3 sequences, with approximately 15% appearing a single time and 3.6% taken by the ten largest. The sequencing sample was made of memory CD4+ T cells from blood. The receptor source for this set is a female donor in good health, serving as a healthy control.

V is TRBV18 and J is TRBJ1-5; TRBD1 aligns across 11 bases. Germline-derived CDR1 and CDR2 are KGHSH and LQKENI. This CDR3 region has 15 residues. V shed 6 bases, J shed 7 bases, and the junction held 8 bases outside the gene matches. CDR3: CASSRGTGGAQPQHF. In DNA, the CDR3 is TGTGCCAGCTCGCGTGGGACAGGGGGGGCACAGCCCCAGCATTTT.

J is TRBJ1-5 and V is TRBV6-5; D might be TRBD1 (6 bases). The germline V gene has CDR1 MNHEY and CDR2 SVGAGI. The germline V and J ends were trimmed by 6 bases and 7 bases, with 22 bases remaining between them. This CDR3 contains 16 residues. The CDR3 is CASSLGGGPGRQPQHF. In DNA form, the CDR3 reads TGTGCCAGCAGCTTAGGGGGGGGGCCAGGGAGGCAGCCCCAGCATTTT.

This clonotype was recorded at least ten times. V and J are TRBV7-2 and TRBJ1-4; 10 positions match TRBD1. V trimming: 2 bases; J trimming: 5 bases; junction bases outside the gene matches: 2. CDR3 size: 15 residues. The germline V gene encodes CDR1 SGHTA and CDR2 FQGNSA. This CDR3 reads CASSLSGQGNEKLFF. CDR3 sequence (DNA): TGTGCCAGCAGCTTATCGGGACAGGGGAATGAAAAACTGTTTTTT.

A single count supports this clonotype. The chain couples TRBV3-1 to TRBJ2-5; TRBD2 is a possible D gene (5 bases). The V end lost 4 bases, the J end lost 9 bases, and 18 bases lay between the germline ends. Germline CDR1 LGHDT, CDR2 YNNKEL (reference sequence). The CDR3 has 14 residues. The CDR3 protein is CASSPTGSATAQYF. The CDR3 DNA sequence: TGTGCCAGCAGCCCCACGGGTAGCGCGACCGCCCAGTACTTC.

This clonotype occurred a few times. J is TRBJ2-7 and V is TRBV27; 12 bases align to TRBD2. After removal of 5 bases from V and 7 bases from J, the junction contained 9 bases not matched to a gene. The germline V gene encodes CDR1 MNHEY and CDR2 SMNVEV (reference sequence). The CDR3 is 15 amino acids. The CDR3 region has the DNA TGTGCCAGCAGTCTTGGACTAGCGGGGTCTAGGGAGCAGTACTTC. Amino acids: CASSLGLAGSREQYF.

This clonotype was found a few times. The genes are TRBV27 and TRBJ2-2, with 13 bases aligning to TRBD2. This CDR3 is built from 16 residues. V gave up 4 bases and J gave up 7 bases; unmatched junction bases: 6. Germline CDR1 MNHEY, CDR2 SMNVEV (reference sequence). The CDR3 bases are TGTGCCAGCAGTTCCTGGACTAGCGGGAGTAGCGGGGAGCTGTTTTTT. Its protein product is CASSSWTSGSSGELFF.

V gene TRBV6-5 combines with J gene TRBJ1-5; D remains unclear. This CDR3 spans 15 amino acids. The V end lost 5 bases, the J end lost 2 bases, and 13 bases lay between the germline ends. The V gene's germline CDR1 is MNHEY and CDR2 SVGAGI. CDR3 coding DNA: TGTGCCAGCAGTGGGGATTGGACGGGCAATCAGCCCCAGCATTTT. This encodes CASSGDWTGNQPQHF.

V and J are TRBV20-1 and TRBJ2-1; 10 positions match TRBD2. CDR1 DFQATT and CDR2 SNEGSKA come from the germline V gene (reference sequence). The CDR3 has 15 amino acids. The junction had 8 bases not matched to a gene; V was cut back by 0 bases and J by 9 bases. CDR3 nucleotides: TGCAGTGCTAGAGAGGGTCTAGCGGGAGTTCGTGAGCAGTTCTTC. It yields the protein CSAREGLAGVREQFF.

This clonotype was recorded a few times. The rearrangement joins TRBV20-1 to TRBJ2-5; possibly TRBD2 for D (6 bases). V dropped 5 bases and J dropped 2 bases, with 9 bases sitting between them. The length of the CDR3 is 12 residues. The germline gives CDR1 DFQATT, CDR2 SNEGSKA (reference sequence). DNA of the CDR3: TGCAGTGCTGGACGGGAGCAAGAGACCCAGTACTTC. It yields the protein CSAGREQETQYF.